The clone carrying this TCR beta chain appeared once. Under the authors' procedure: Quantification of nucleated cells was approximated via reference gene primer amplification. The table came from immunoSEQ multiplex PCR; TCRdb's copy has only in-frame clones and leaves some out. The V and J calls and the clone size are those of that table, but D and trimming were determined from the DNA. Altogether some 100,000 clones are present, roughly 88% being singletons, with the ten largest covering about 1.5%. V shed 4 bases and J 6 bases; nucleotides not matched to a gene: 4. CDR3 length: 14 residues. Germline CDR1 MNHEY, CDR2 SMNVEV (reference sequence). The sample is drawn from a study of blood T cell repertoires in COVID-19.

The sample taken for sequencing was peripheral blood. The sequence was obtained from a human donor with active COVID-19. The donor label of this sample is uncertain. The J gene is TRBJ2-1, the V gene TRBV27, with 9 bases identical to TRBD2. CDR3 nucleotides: TGTGCCAGCAGTTCCGGGACTAGCATCAATGAGCAGTTCTTC. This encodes CASSSGTSINEQFF.